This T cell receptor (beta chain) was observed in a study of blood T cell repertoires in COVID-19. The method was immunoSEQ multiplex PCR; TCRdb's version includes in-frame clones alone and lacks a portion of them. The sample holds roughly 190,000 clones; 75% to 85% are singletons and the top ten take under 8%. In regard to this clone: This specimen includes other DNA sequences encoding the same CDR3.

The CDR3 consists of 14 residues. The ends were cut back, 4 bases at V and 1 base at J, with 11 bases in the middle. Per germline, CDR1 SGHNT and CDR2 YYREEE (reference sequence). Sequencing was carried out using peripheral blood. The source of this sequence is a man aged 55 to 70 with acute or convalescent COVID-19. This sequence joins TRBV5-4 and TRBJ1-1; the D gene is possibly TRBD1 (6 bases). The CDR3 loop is CASSPTGTNTEAFF. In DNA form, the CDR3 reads TGTGCCAGCAGCCCAACAGGGACGAACACTGAAGCTTTCTTT.